The present TCR beta chain was sequenced within a study of blood T cell repertoires in COVID-19. Deletions cut 6 bases from V and 8 bases from J, with 14 bases between. CDR3 length: 13 amino acids. The germline CDR1 and CDR2 sequences are MDHEN and SYDVKM. Per the original methods: Estimation of nucleated cell counts relied on the amplification of reference gene primers. Using immunoSEQ multiplex PCR, the repertoire was profiled, and TCRdb retains in-frame clones only, with some absent. V, J and clone size reflect that table, while D and trimming were determined from the DNA. The sample has roughly 340,000 clones, around 86% seen once.

The origin of this receptor is a woman in her forties or fifties with COVID-19, enrolled during active disease. What was sequenced was peripheral blood. This sequence joins TRBV28 and TRBJ1-3; possible D gene TRBD1, 6 bases. CDR3 protein: CASRGGAWDTIYF. DNA for the CDR3: TGTGCCAGCAGGGGGGGGGCTTGGGACACCATATATTTT.